Detailed here is one T cell receptor beta chain. Its matching antigen is unknown. V was trimmed by 0 bases and J by 3 bases, leaving 10 bases between them. CDR1 and CDR2 (germline): LGHNA, YNFKEQ. The CDR3 covers 15 residues. The record originates from a study of shared clonotypes between healthy human individuals. Broader study findings: Deeper or shallower sequencing was expected to change how clonotypes are shared among donors.

Clones were sequenced by immunoSEQ multiplex PCR, and TCRdb holds only the in-frame ones, with some missing. Among roughly 450,000 clones, around 79% were seen once, and the ten largest hold 10% to 15%. Recent acute infections and vaccinations were absent in the healthy HIV-negative adult donors. Every donor, a Caucasian adult, lived in Nashville, Tennessee. The sample taken for sequencing was PBMCs. The sequence was obtained from a woman aged 40 to 50 in good health. Some clones in this sample may be carry-over from other donors' samples. The chain couples TRBV4-2 to TRBJ2-3; D perhaps matches TRBD2 (7 bases). The CDR3 here is CASSQDEGGTDTQYF. DNA for the CDR3: TGTGCCAGCAGCCAAGACGAGGGGGGGACAGATACGCAGTATTTT.